This passage covers 25 T cell receptor beta chains from one sample sequenced in a study of vaccination and CD4 T cells after COVID-19. Researchers used the Oncomine TCR Beta short-read assay to sequence DNA from cultured CD4+ T cells. TCRdb independently ran MiXCR on the PCR reads; one entry per CDR3 protein. The repertoire holds 10,000 to 12,000 distinct CDR3 sequences, about 81% seen once, with about 9.8% in the top ten. Noted treatment: approximately 9-day PBMC culture with coronavirus spike peptide pools or control peptides (ViraFEST assay). The antigens these receptors bind are not known. Sequencing input: CD4+ T cells from blood, cultured in vitro. These TCRs come from a human donor who had recovered from COVID-19.

The chain combines TRBV28 with TRBJ1-2; D remains unclear. Germline values: CDR1 MDHEN, CDR2 SYDVKM. The ends were cut back, 3 bases at V and 5 bases at J, with 4 bases in the middle. The CDR3 consists of 11 residues. The CDR3 here is CASSFGYGYTF. In DNA, the CDR3 is TGTGCCAGCAGTTTTGGGTATGGCTACACCTTC.

This clonotype turned up a few times. This rearrangement joins TRBV6-1 to TRBJ1-2, with 7 bases identical to TRBD1. The germline gives CDR1 MNHNS, CDR2 SASEGT. This CDR3 spans 16 amino acids. J lost 8 bases, V lost 6 bases, and 18 bases had no gene match. This CDR3 reads CASRAQGGSLLGGYTF. CDR3 in DNA: TGTGCCAGCAGGGCCCAGGGGGGTTCCCTCTTAGGGGGCTACACCTTC.

The chain uses TRBV20-1 and TRBJ2-6, with D perhaps matching TRBD1 (6 bases). The CDR3 length is 14 residues. Germline V gives CDR1 DFQATT, CDR2 SNEGSKA (reference sequence). The CDR3 coding sequence is TGCAGCGCCCGAGGGGGCTCTGGGGCCAACGTCCTGACTTTC. The encoded protein is CSARGGSGANVLTF.

The chain employs TRBV7-2 and TRBJ2-7; TRBD2 agrees at 12 bases. This CDR3 comprises 15 residues. Germline CDR1 reads SGHTA; CDR2 reads FQGNSA. Trimming removed 0 bases from V and 3 bases from J; junction bases left unmatched: 0. The CDR3 DNA is TGTGCCAGCAGCTTAGCGGGACTAGCGGGCTACGAGCAGTACTTC. Residues: CASSLAGLAGYEQYF.

The chain employs TRBV6-1 and TRBJ2-5, with D possibly being TRBD2 (5 bases). The V end was cut by 2 bases, the J end by 5 bases, with 12 bases between. The germline gives CDR1 MNHNS, CDR2 SASEGT. CDR3 length: 14 residues. CDR3 residues: CASSETLALETQYF. The DNA for the CDR3 is TGTGCCAGCAGTGAAACCCTAGCCCTGGAGACCCAGTACTTC.

The chain joins TRBV19 to TRBJ1-5, with D uncertain. The germline gives CDR1 LNHDA, CDR2 SQIVND (reference sequence). The CDR3 has 15 residues. V lost 2 bases and J 2 bases, leaving 10 bases between the germline ends. The CDR3 coding sequence is TGTGCCAGTAGTATACTCGGGGTGGGCAATCAGCCCCAGCATTTT. This gives the protein CASSILGVGNQPQHF. Variable domain in full (rest from reference TRBV19 and TRBJ1-5): DGGITQSPKYLFRKEGQNVTLSCEQNLNHDAMYWYRQDPGQGLRLIYYSQIVNDFQKGDIAEGYSVSREKKESFPLTVTSAQKNPTAFYLCASSILGVGNQPQHFGDGTRLSIL.

The chain couples TRBV20-1 to TRBJ1-1; D unresolved. CDR3 length: 10 residues. V lost 6 bases and J lost 8, with 10 bases in between. Germline V CDR1 and CDR2: DFQATT, SNEGSKA (reference sequence). CDR3 nucleotide sequence: TGCAGTGCCATCAGGCGAGAAGCTTTCTTT. Its translation: CSAIRREAFF.

The rearrangement uses TRBV20-1 and TRBJ1-6, with D tentatively TRBD1 (5 bases). Trimming took off 3 bases at V and 16 bases at J, with 22 bases between the two ends. This CDR3 has 14 amino acids. Germline CDR1 reads DFQATT; CDR2 reads SNEGSKA (reference sequence). CDR3 sequence reads: CSASTPPQGSPLHF. The DNA for the CDR3 is TGCAGTGCTAGTACCCCCCCGCAGGGCAGCCCACTCCACTTT.

The genes are TRBV7-2 and TRBJ1-1; a weak D match, TRBD1 (6 bases). The CDR3 totals 14 residues. Germline V gene sequence: CDR1 SGHTA, CDR2 FQGNSA. V lost 1 base, J lost 6 bases, and 12 bases lay in between. The CDR3 bases are TGTGCCAGCAGCTTAGTAGTCCAGGGGTCTGAAGCTTTCTTT. As protein: CASSLVVQGSEAFF.

This clonotype is medium-sized within its sample. The chain combines TRBV7-3 with TRBJ1-6; no reliable D call. This CDR3 is built from 15 residues. The germline gives CDR1 SGHTA, CDR2 FQGTGA. Trimming shortened V by 5 bases and J by 5 bases, and 13 bases separated the two germline ends. The CDR3 is CASSASATNNSPLHF. DNA of the CDR3: TGTGCCAGCAGCGCGTCCGCGACCAATAATTCACCCCTCCACTTT.

The V gene is TRBV7-9, the J gene TRBJ2-3; D unresolved. Germline V gene lookup returns CDR1 SEHNR and CDR2 FQNEAQ (reference sequence). CDR3 length: 13 residues. V shed 1 base and J shed 2 bases, with 4 bases lying between them. The CDR3 spells CASSLVVTDTQYF. DNA of the CDR3: TGTGCCAGCAGCTTAGTTGTCACAGATACGCAGTATTTT.

This chain joins TRBV20-1 and TRBJ2-1, with 7 bases aligning to TRBD2. The CDR3 is made up of 14 amino acids. The J segment lost 8 bases and the V segment lost 0 bases, leaving 7 bases of the junction unmatched. In germline, CDR1 is DFQATT, CDR2 SNEGSKA (reference sequence). The CDR3 is CSARDRGLPHEQFF. The CDR3 DNA reads TGCAGTGCTAGAGATAGGGGACTACCCCATGAGCAGTTCTTC.

This chain uses TRBV20-1 with TRBJ2-5; 11 positions match TRBD1. Trimming cost V 5 bases and J 2 bases; bases outside gene matches: 7. The CDR3 loop spans 15 amino acids. Germline assignment: CDR1 DFQATT and CDR2 SNEGSKA (reference sequence). In DNA form, the CDR3 reads TGCAGTGCTGGATGGGACAGGGGGTTTCAAGAGACCCAGTACTTC. Residues: CSAGWDRGFQETQYF.

The chain is built from TRBV19 and TRBJ1-1; a weak D match, TRBD1 (6 bases). CDR1 LNHDA and CDR2 SQIVND come from the germline V gene (reference sequence). Trimming left V 3 bases short and J 7 bases short, with 12 bases between. The length of the CDR3 is 13 residues. CDR3 DNA: TGTGCCAGTAGTATCCGGAACAGGGATGAAGCTTTCTTT. It encodes CASSIRNRDEAFF.

This clonotype was seen more than once but under ten times. The CDR3 nucleotides are TGTGCCAGCAGCTTGCAGGGGAACACTGAAGCTTTCTTT. Amino acids: CASSLQGNTEAFF. The V call is TRBV7-2, the J call TRBJ1-1; tentatively, D is TRBD1 (5 bases). In germline, CDR1 is SGHTA, CDR2 FQGNSA. V lost 3 bases to trimming and J lost 1 base, with 6 bases between them. This CDR3 is built from 13 residues.

V is TRBV6-5 and J is TRBJ2-1; 11 nucleotides match TRBD2. This CDR3 has 16 residues. V lost 4 bases, J lost 6 bases, and 8 bases stayed unmatched. Per the germline V gene, CDR1 is MNHEY and CDR2 is SVGAGI. The CDR3 is CASSSTGTSGGNEQFF. The CDR3 DNA is TGTGCCAGCAGTTCGACCGGGACTAGCGGTGGCAATGAGCAGTTCTTC.

J is TRBJ2-7 and V is TRBV11-2; TRBD2 matches 7 bases. From germline, CDR1 is SGHAT and CDR2 FQNNGV. J gave up 4 bases and V 1 base, and 10 bases lay outside the gene matches. This CDR3 comprises 16 residues. CDR3 sequence reads: CASSLGLAGTMYEQYF. The CDR3 DNA sequence: TGTGCCAGCAGCTTAGGGCTCGCCGGGACTATGTACGAGCAGTACTTC. Based on the CDR3 plus reference TRBV11-2 and TRBJ2-7, the full variable domain is EAGVAQSPRYKIIEKRQSVAFWCNPISGHATLYWYQQILGQGPKLLIQFQNNGVVDDSQLPKDRFSAERLKGVDSTLKIQPAKLEDSAVYLCASSLGLAGTMYEQYFGPGTRLTVT.

The V gene is TRBV6-5, the J gene TRBJ2-3; D possibly matches TRBD1 or TRBD2 (5 bases each). The CDR3 extends over 18 amino acids. CDR1 is MNHEY and CDR2 is SVGAGI in the germline V gene. Trimming took off 0 bases at V and 6 bases at J, with 22 bases between the two ends. As DNA, the CDR3 is TGTGCCAGCAGTTACTCGGTGGGGGTAGGGACCGGGTGGGATACGCAGTATTTT. Translation: CASSYSVGVGTGWDTQYF.

The CDR3 spells CSARHSGLETQYF. Here the CDR3 DNA reads TGCAGTGCTAGACATAGCGGATTAGAGACCCAGTACTTC. This chain uses TRBV20-1 with TRBJ2-5; D is possibly TRBD2 (6 bases). The CDR3 runs 13 residues. Trimming removed 2 bases at V and 4 bases at J, with 11 bases between. Germline CDR1 DFQATT, CDR2 SNEGSKA (reference sequence).

This chain connects TRBV19 to TRBJ1-5; weak D call: TRBD1 (6 bases). Germline CDR1 reads LNHDA; CDR2 reads SQIVND (reference sequence). The germline V and J ends were trimmed by 6 bases and 1 base, with 10 bases remaining between them. The CDR3 runs 14 residues. The CDR3 here is CASRQGESNQPQHF. CDR3 DNA sequence: TGTGCCAGTAGACAGGGCGAGAGCAATCAGCCCCAGCATTTT.

The rearrangement uses TRBV21-1 and TRBJ1-6. TRBV21-1 is a listed pseudogene. The CDR3 contains 16 residues. In nucleotides, the CDR3 is TGTGCCAGCAGCAAACCTAGACCCCGGAATAATTCACCCCTCCACTTT. Translated, it gives CASSKPRPRNNSPLHF.

This rearrangement joins TRBV7-6 to TRBJ2-2; D may be TRBD2 (7 bases). Trimming shortened V by 6 bases and J by 8 bases, and 13 bases separated the two germline ends. The CDR3 length is 13 residues. Germline V gene lookup returns CDR1 SGHVS and CDR2 FNYEAQ. The CDR3 is CASSFGGLGELFF. CDR3 nucleotide sequence: TGTGCCAGCAGTTTCGGGGGGCTGGGGGAGCTGTTTTTT.

J is TRBJ1-5 and V is TRBV7-8; a possible D gene is TRBD1 (5 bases). The CDR3 extends over 15 amino acids. CDR1 is SGHVS and CDR2 is FQNEAQ in the germline V gene. Trimming removed 8 bases from V and 4 bases from J, with 18 bases in between. The CDR3 region has the DNA TGTGCCAGCGGGGGGTCAGGGACGAAAAATCAGCCCCAGCATTTT. It codes for CASGGSGTKNQPQHF.

By its share, this clonotype is medium-sized (0.01 to 0.1%). The chain recombines TRBV2 with TRBJ2-7; the D gene could be TRBD1 or TRBD2 (5 bases each). Between the trimmed V and J ends, which lost 4 bases and 1 base, there was a span of 11 bases. CDR3 length equals 14 residues. Germline V CDR1 and CDR2: SNHLY, FYNNEI. The CDR3 region has the DNA TGTGCCAGCAGTGCCGGGACCGAGTCCTACGAGCAGTACTTC. It yields the protein CASSAGTESYEQYF.

The V call is TRBV7-9, the J call TRBJ1-3; D not resolved. The V gene's germline CDR1 is SEHNR and CDR2 FQNEAQ (reference sequence). The CDR3 has 11 residues. V was shortened by 4 bases and J by 6 bases, with 4 bases between the two germline ends. CDR3 amino acids: CASSSENTIYF. The CDR3, as DNA: TGTGCCAGCAGCTCAGAAAACACCATATATTTT.